This TCR beta chain stems from a study of blood T cell repertoires in COVID-19. Study details: There were acute and convalescent COVID-19 samples, and they came from the United States, Italy and Spain.

Original analysis: Reference gene primer amplification in the assay estimated nucleated cell counts. Method: immunoSEQ multiplex PCR; TCRdb's copy keeps in-frame clones and lacks some. Clone size and the V and J calls come from that table; the DNA yielded D and trimming. The sample consists of approximately 300,000 clones, around 90% of them appearing once. Seattle patients were enrolled while actively infected and followed longitudinally. This clonotype was sampled from a woman aged 25-40 years with COVID-19, enrolled during active disease. Sequenced: peripheral blood.

CDR3 sequence (DNA): TGTGCCAGCAGTATTAAATGGGCCGAGCAGTACTTC. Translated: CASSIKWAEQYF. V and J are TRBV6-5 and TRBJ2-7, with no clear D. The CDR3 length is 12 residues. V was shortened by 5 bases and J by 6 bases, with 11 bases between the two germline ends. Germline loops: CDR1 MNHEY, CDR2 SVGAGI.